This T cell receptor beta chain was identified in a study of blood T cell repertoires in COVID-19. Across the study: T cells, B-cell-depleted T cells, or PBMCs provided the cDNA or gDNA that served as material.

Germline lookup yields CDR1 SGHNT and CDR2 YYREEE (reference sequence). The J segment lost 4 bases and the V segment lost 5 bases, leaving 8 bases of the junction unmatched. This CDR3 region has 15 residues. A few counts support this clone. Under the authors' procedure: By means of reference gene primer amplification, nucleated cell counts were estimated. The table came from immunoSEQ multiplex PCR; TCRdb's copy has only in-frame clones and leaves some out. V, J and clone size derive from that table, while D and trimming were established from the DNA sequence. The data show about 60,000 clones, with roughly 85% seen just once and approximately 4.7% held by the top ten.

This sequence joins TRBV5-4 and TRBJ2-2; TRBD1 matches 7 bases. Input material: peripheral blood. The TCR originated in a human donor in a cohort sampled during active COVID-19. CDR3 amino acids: CASSWRTGRTGELFF. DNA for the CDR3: TGTGCCAGCAGTTGGCGGACAGGCCGCACCGGGGAGCTGTTTTTT.